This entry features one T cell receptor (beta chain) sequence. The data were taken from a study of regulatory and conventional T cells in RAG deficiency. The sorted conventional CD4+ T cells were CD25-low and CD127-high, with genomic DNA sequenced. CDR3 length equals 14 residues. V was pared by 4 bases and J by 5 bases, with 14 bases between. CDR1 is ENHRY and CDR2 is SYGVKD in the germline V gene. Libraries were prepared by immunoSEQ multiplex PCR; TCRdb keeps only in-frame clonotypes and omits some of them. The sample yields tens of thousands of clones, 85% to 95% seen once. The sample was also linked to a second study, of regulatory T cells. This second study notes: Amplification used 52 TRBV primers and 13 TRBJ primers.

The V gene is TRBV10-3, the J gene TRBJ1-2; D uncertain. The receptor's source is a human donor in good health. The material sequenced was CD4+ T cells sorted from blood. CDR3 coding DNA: TGTGCCATCAGTGCTCAGTTAGGTATTTATGGCTACACCTTC. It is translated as CAISAQLGIYGYTF.